The TCR beta chain under discussion was sequenced for a study of blood T cell repertoires in COVID-19. About the study: T cells, B-cell-depleted T cells, or PBMCs provided the cDNA or gDNA that served as material.

The V gene lost 4 bases and the J gene lost 2 bases, with 10 bases spanning the gap. This CDR3 has 14 amino acids. Looked up from germline, CDR1 is SEHNR and CDR2 is FQNEAQ (reference sequence). Sequencing used immunoSEQ multiplex PCR; TCRdb keeps in-frame clones, though not all of them. Among some 72,000 clones listed, roughly 80% were seen once. Seattle's cohort entered during active infection and was followed longitudinally. This clonotype was obtained from a man between 50 and 59 years old with COVID-19, enrolled during active disease. The sample taken for sequencing was peripheral blood. This chain joins TRBV7-9 and TRBJ2-3; no definite D call. The CDR3 coding sequence is TGTGCCAGCAGCTCCGGTTATTCCACAGATACGCAGTATTTT. The encoded protein is CASSSGYSTDTQYF.